Detailed here is one T cell receptor (beta chain). It lacks a known antigen. No base quality values were provided; no much bigger clone lies one nucleotide off. This sample is drawn from a study of cytomegalovirus exposure and HLA in healthy donors (dated by TCRdb to about 2017). Broadly, across the study: An earlier analysis of 550 to 700 of the donors reported approximately 270 Gb of sequence data and 117 million unique TCR beta sequences from some 180 million T cells. An early release covering 550 to 650 HLA-typed donors comprised approximately 300 gigabases of sequencing data and 85 million or so unique TCR sequences. The genetic ancestry cluster associated with self-reported Caucasian donors included around 76% of the roughly 410 genotyped donors. The aim of the study was to test whether cataloging public T cell receptors could identify signatures of past pathogen exposure. The study used immunosequencing to profile the T cell repertoires of more than 650 subjects and linked those repertoires to cytomegalovirus serostatus. Along with the roughly 610-subject first cohort, a separate validation cohort of around 120 different subjects was used. To predict cytomegalovirus infection status, the study brought together high-throughput TCR immunosequencing, statistical association of individual TCRs with disease status, and machine learning. To study patterns of TCR occurrence, a later analysis re-analyzed previously published TCR beta repertoires from around 670 donors and added high-resolution HLA genotyping. The later analysis used no new phenotypic data to find candidate immune exposures, relying instead on TCR beta sequences and their occurrence across donors. To decide whether each TCR beta V gene segment behaved as functional or pseudogenic, an earlier analysis of 587 of the donors relied on high-throughput TCR beta sequencing. Donor age, sex, ethnicity and CMV serostatus were compiled together with the repertoire data. A later genetic analysis used genome-wide SNP genotypes for about 65% of the roughly 700 donors, treating that subset as a discovery cohort. Every repertoire in the discovery cohort had been generated on one and the same sequencing platform. Class I and class II HLA loci were covered by the typing at four-digit resolution. Typing coverage varied by locus: about 629-630 donors for A, B, C, DRB1 and DQB1; approximately 500 for DQA1; some 610 for DPA1; more than 450 for DPB1. Because of strong linkage in the cohort, five DR-DQ haplotypes were treated as single units for association and clustering. Among around 400 genotyped donors of the cohort, an average of roughly 230,000 unique TCR beta nucleotide sequences was sequenced per donor, of which about 19% were non-productive.

Broad study findings and their caveats: The presence/absence analyses assumed that sequencing depth was roughly uniform across donors, and that assumption may not be true. Because some donors lacked HLA typing at each locus, the association tests relied only on the typed subset. In an earlier analysis of approximately 590 of the donors, most TCR beta V segments appeared in productive rearrangements about 87% or about 30% of the time, broadly matching IMGT annotations. Assigning TCR associations to individual alleles was difficult when HLA alleles, especially DR and DQ, strongly co-occurred. Specific HLA alleles were associated with 15,000 to 20,000 TCR beta sequences at a false discovery rate of 0.05 in a later analysis. A later analysis reported that several top co-occurrence clusters appeared linked to parvovirus B19, influenza, CMV and Epstein-Barr virus. In a later analysis, HLA-associated TCR beta chains were found to be more clonally expanded and to have lower generation probabilities than equally common non-associated chains. Most CMV-associated TCR beta chains appeared to be HLA-restricted in a later analysis, and the HLA associations seemed to be driven largely by CMV exposure. The 87-base-pair reads could not distinguish some IMGT-functional V segments, including TRBV6-2 and TRBV6-3, so those segments were excluded. While some public TCRs were present in many individuals, most TCR sequences turned up only very rarely across donors. In this cohort, only TCR beta chains were sequenced, and detectable features were limited by the absence of alpha or paired-chain data. Immune exposure information for the cohort was limited to CMV serostatus. An association between a missense DCLRE1C variant and V-gene and J-gene trimming of TCR beta chains was found in a later genetic analysis and replicated in an independent cohort. In vitro tests confirmed that a few of the cytomegalovirus-associated TCR beta chains recognize cytomegalovirus antigens. Over 15 rarely observed V segments, including chromosome 9 orphons, were excluded from the earlier analysis of several hundred of the donors because counts were too low. A further reported finding was that TCR beta sequences accurately predicted the HLA-A and HLA-B alleles for most subjects in the first cohort. The authors suggested that the approach could potentially be extended to other disease states and immunological phenotypes. Linkage disequilibrium might explain the correlated functional status among segregating V segments, but an unknown experimental factor could not be ruled out. The sequencing pipeline was judged likely to have produced a cluster of highly shared sequence variants as a technical artifact. The classifier was reported to diagnose cytomegalovirus status with high specificity and sensitivity in both the original and validation cohorts. A later genetic analysis reported fewer N-insertions in productive TCRs among donors in an Asian-associated ancestry cluster than the roughly 620-donor mean. In a later analysis, the rate of TCR association differed among HLA loci, with DRB1 alleles having the most associated TCRs and HLA-C alleles having the fewest. The study gave a list of about 160 TCR beta chains associated with cytomegalovirus.

CDR1 MGHRA and CDR2 YSYEKL were looked up in the germline V gene. From cysteine to phenylalanine, the CDR3 is 15 amino acids long. The kept DNA is CDR3 alone, 45 bases in frame from the first base. Unmatched junction bases come to 7, with V trimmed by 4 bases and J by 8 bases. Library prep was done by the immunoSEQ multiplex PCR assay. The multiplex PCR relied on a mix of 60 forward primers for TCR Vbeta segments and 13 reverse primers for TCR Jbeta segments. A multiplex PCR assay on genomic DNA amplified the CDR3 region of rearranged TCR beta genes. Amplified TCR beta libraries were sequenced as 87-base-pair reads on the Illumina HiSeq System. For the original study's pipeline: Across the 670 or so repertoires, a later analysis counted around 80 million unique TCR beta chains, roughly 11 million of which were shared by at least two donors. A nearest-neighbor algorithm error-corrected the raw reads and collapsed the reads into unique sequences, merging closely related sequences to remove PCR and sequencing errors. Alignment of CDR3 sequences to IMGT reference sequences was used to assign V, D and J gene segments. For a sequence to be retained, a match of at least six nucleotides to both a V gene segment and a J gene segment was required. Rearrangements were called productive when the CDR3 lacked stop codons and stayed in frame with V and J; all others were non-productive. CDR3 was defined according to IMGT convention as the region running from the second conserved V-encoded cysteine to the conserved J-encoded phenylalanine. The earlier analysis of 587 of the donors excluded sequences that lacked an unambiguous match to a single V gene segment. An earlier analysis of some 610 of the donors called V segments functional above 56.7% productive rearrangements and segregating when the between-donor standard deviation exceeded 5%. A statistical classification framework was built for diagnosing cytomegalovirus status from the catalog of TCR beta chain sequences. In a later analysis, V and J genes were assigned by comparing TCR nucleotide sequences against IMGT/GENE-DB human TR gene sequences. The TCRdist pipeline was used in a later analysis to assign CDR3 sequences and most-parsimonious VDJ recombination scenarios. A later analysis defined each TCR beta chain by its CDR3 amino acid sequence plus V-gene family, and excluded reads lacking a unique V-gene family. As a way to deal with suspected cross-contamination and a sequencing artifact, a later analysis dropped 592 nucleotide sequences that were highly shared and had low generation probability. A later analysis calculated a clonal expansion index for each public chain from normalized within-repertoire ranks of inferred template counts. In a later analysis, generation probabilities were computed using a VDJ recombination model fitted to out-of-frame rearrangements, and the results were checked against IGoR. In a later analysis, hypergeometric tests were used to score TCR-TCR, TCR-HLA and TCR-CMV co-occurrence, with a repertoire-size bias correction applied to TCR pairs. A later analysis estimated false discovery rates by permuting HLA or CMV assignments 20 times. A later analysis grouped co-occurring TCRs with DBSCAN, adding TCRdist sequence similarity when clustering within HLA-allele-positive subsets. Co-occurrence clustering excluded repertoires with fewer than 30,000 or more than 120,000 public chains, plus five with anomalous nucleotide sharing. In its TCRdb copy, this immuneACCESS table keeps in-frame sequences only and misses some clones. Where compared with another copy, unresolved V genes explain less than half of these, and the others have no known cause. D and trimming come from the DNA, and the V and J calls and clone size come from that table. The sample records about 130,000 clones, over 75% of which are singletons. Almost 6% of the sample goes to the ten largest clones.

In total, 600 or so healthy bone marrow donors made up the cohort. At the time of sampling, all cohort members were nominally healthy, though unrecorded immune exposures were likely present. The donor was CMV seropositive and belonged to the group of 250 to 300 seropositive cohort members. A peripheral blood sample was collected from each donor, and TCR beta sequencing was performed on peripheral blood mononuclear cells. The Qiagen DNeasy Blood Extraction Kit was used to extract genomic DNA from the blood cell samples. The TCR sequence derives from a woman aged 35 to 49 in good health and CMV-seropositive. Sequencing was carried out using PBMCs. The chain joins TRBV4-1 to TRBJ1-4; TRBD1 matches 10 bases in the middle. Read as DNA, the sequence is TGCGCCAGCAGCCGTACCGGGACAGGGGTCGAAAAACTGTTTTTT. It is translated as CASSRTGTGVEKLFF.